Shown below are 21 T cell receptor beta chains from a single sample sequenced in a study of T-cell reconstitution after alpha-beta-depleted transplantation in children. For TCRbeta, the library was prepared with unique molecular identifiers. MiXCR was run by TCRdb on the PCR reads, yielding one entry per CDR3 protein. This table holds approximately 300,000 distinct CDR3 sequences, 10% found once. This specimen was PBMCs, taken before TCRalphabeta/CD19-depleted stem cell transplant. The receptors shown here come from a boy under two years old with acute myeloid leukemia, due to receive a stem cell transplant.

Ten or more counts support this clonotype. The V call is TRBV7-9, the J call TRBJ2-3, with a tentative D call TRBD2 (5 bases). Germline V CDR1 and CDR2: SEHNR, FQNEAQ (reference sequence). This CDR3 spans 15 amino acids. V was pared by 3 bases and J by 7 bases, with 17 bases between. The CDR3 region is CASSFRSGGQHTQYF. The CDR3, as DNA: TGTGCCAGCAGCTTCCGGTCCGGAGGTCAGCATACGCAGTATTTT.

This clonotype showed up just a few times. V is TRBV24-1 and J is TRBJ2-2; TRBD1 aligns across 9 bases. After removal of 9 bases from V and 3 bases from J, the junction contained 4 bases not matched to a gene. Per the germline V gene, CDR1 is KGHDR and CDR2 is SFDVKD. The CDR3 runs to 14 residues. CDR3 amino acids: CATSGQGYTGELFF. The CDR3 DNA reads as TGTGCCACCTCTGGACAGGGGTACACCGGGGAGCTGTTTTTT.

The sample holds many counts of this clonotype. The chain employs TRBV20-1 and TRBJ2-4; 11 bases are a match to TRBD2. J gave up 7 bases and V 6 bases, and 11 bases lay outside the gene matches. The CDR3 is 15 amino acids. Germline CDR1 and CDR2: DFQATT and SNEGSKA (reference sequence). This chain's CDR3 is CSATPGLAGSNIQYF. The CDR3 DNA follows: TGCAGTGCGACACCTGGACTAGCGGGTAGTAACATTCAGTACTTC.

This clonotype was seen once. This chain links TRBV24-1 with TRBJ1-3; possibly TRBD1 for D (5 bases). CDR1 is KGHDR and CDR2 is SFDVKD in the germline V gene. V dropped 7 bases and J dropped 5 bases, with 8 bases sitting between them. CDR3 size: 12 residues. DNA for the CDR3: TGTGCCACCAGGGACACTCGAAACACCATATATTTT. Translation gives CATRDTRNTIYF.

The chain recombines TRBV7-7 with TRBJ2-1; 8 bases are a match to TRBD1. The CDR3 extends over 18 amino acids. J was trimmed by 4 bases and V by 3 bases; bases with no gene match: 14. Germline V gene data show CDR1 as SSHAT and CDR2 as FNYEAQ (reference sequence). CDR3 in DNA: TGTGCCAGCAGCTTGGGGGTCCAGGGGGCGACCGTGTACAATGAGCAGTTCTTC. Residues: CASSLGVQGATVYNEQFF.

In its sample, this clonotype was seen many times. This rearrangement joins TRBV6-5 to TRBJ2-1; D is undetermined. Germline V gene sequence: CDR1 MNHEY, CDR2 SVGAGI. With 0 bases removed from V and 6 bases from J, the gap between germline ends came to 9 bases. The CDR3 has 14 residues. DNA of the CDR3: TGTGCCAGCAGTTACTCGGCACAGACCAATGAGCAGTTCTTC. Its translation: CASSYSAQTNEQFF.

The gene calls are TRBV12-3 or TRBV12-4 and TRBJ2-3; D remains unclear. The CDR3 runs to 17 residues. V lost 3 bases and J lost 0, with 16 bases in between. The CDR3 DNA is TGTGCCAGCAGTTTCAATGAACAGTATTCTAGCACAGATACGCAGTATTTT. It encodes CASSFNEQYSSTDTQYF.

This clonotype was observed many times. V gene TRBV12-3 or TRBV12-4 combines with J gene TRBJ1-4; tentatively, D is TRBD1 (5 bases). The CDR3 is 14 residues long. V lost 3 bases and J 4 bases, leaving 9 bases between the germline ends. CDR3 DNA: TGTGCCAGCAGTTTTGGGGGGGATAATGAAAAACTGTTTTTT. Translating gives CASSFGGDNEKLFF.

The chain recombines TRBV20-1 with TRBJ2-4; TRBD1 or TRBD2 may be the D gene (6 bases each). CDR1 and CDR2 (germline): DFQATT, SNEGSKA (reference sequence). The CDR3 is made up of 13 amino acids. Trimming pared 3 bases from V and 3 bases from J, leaving 9 bases between. The DNA of the CDR3 is TGCAGTGCTAGCGGGGGCCTCAAAAACATTCAGTACTTC. It yields the protein CSASGGLKNIQYF.

Many counts were recorded for this clonotype. The rearrangement uses TRBV30 and TRBJ2-1; D unresolved. The germline V gene encodes CDR1 GTSNPN and CDR2 SVGIG (reference sequence). The V end was cut by 2 bases, the J end by 5 bases, with 16 bases between. This CDR3 is 15 amino acids long. Here the CDR3 reads CAWSTPVVLNNEQFF. CDR3 sequence (DNA): TGTGCCTGGAGTACGCCCGTGGTCCTCAACAATGAGCAGTTCTTC.

This clonotype was seen at least ten times. The chain joins TRBV20-1 to TRBJ2-1, with D possibly being TRBD1 (5 bases). The CDR3 spans 11 residues. Germline lookup yields CDR1 DFQATT and CDR2 SNEGSKA (reference sequence). Trimming left V 7 bases short and J 6 bases short, with 10 bases between. Here the CDR3 reads CSVYQGNEQFF. DNA of the CDR3: TGCAGTGTTTATCAGGGCAATGAGCAGTTCTTC.

This clonotype has a handful of counts. The J gene is TRBJ2-1, the V gene TRBV3-1; 13 bases line up with TRBD2. The CDR3 has 17 amino acids. Per the germline V gene, CDR1 is LGHDT and CDR2 is YNNKEL (reference sequence). The V segment lost 5 bases and the J segment 4 bases; nucleotides outside the gene matches: 8. The CDR3 here is CASSGLAGDRPYNEQFF. CDR3 DNA sequence: TGTGCCAGCAGCGGACTAGCGGGAGACCGCCCTTACAATGAGCAGTTCTTC.

At least ten counts were recorded for this clonotype. The chain couples TRBV27 to TRBJ1-1; perhaps TRBD1 as D (5 bases). The CDR3 has 12 amino acids. V lost 8 bases and J 5 bases, leaving 12 bases between the germline ends. The V gene's germline CDR1 is MNHEY and CDR2 SMNVEV (reference sequence). The CDR3 reads CASAQGGTEAFF. DNA for the CDR3: TGTGCCAGCGCGCAGGGAGGGACTGAAGCTTTCTTT.

In this sample, this clonotype turned up many times. The rearrangement links TRBV11-2 to TRBJ2-3; D gene ambiguous. V lost 0 bases and J 2 bases, leaving 18 bases between the germline ends. This CDR3 has 18 amino acids. The V gene's germline CDR1 is SGHAT and CDR2 FQNNGV. CDR3 loop: CASSLESKRPIYTDTQYF. The CDR3 DNA reads TGTGCCAGCAGCTTAGAATCGAAGCGACCGATCTACACAGATACGCAGTATTTT.

This clonotype has ten or more counts. The CDR3 spells CSAREAGQGAWYEQFF. The CDR3 DNA reads as TGCAGTGCTAGAGAGGCGGGACAGGGGGCTTGGTATGAGCAGTTCTTC. The chain joins TRBV20-1 to TRBJ2-1; 12 positions agree with TRBD1. The CDR3 sequence is 16 residues long. Trimming removed 0 bases from V and 8 bases from J; junction bases left unmatched: 8. Germline-derived CDR1 and CDR2 are DFQATT and SNEGSKA (reference sequence).

For this clonotype: This sequence may be a read error, since a much larger clone differs from it by one base. The chain is built from TRBV7-3 and TRBJ2-2, with TRBD2 as a possible D gene (6 bases). The CDR3 length is 16 residues. Per germline, CDR1 SGHTA and CDR2 FQGTGA. In nucleotides, the CDR3 is TGTGCCAGCAGCTCTGTTACGGGAATGGGCACCGGGGGGCTGTTTTTT. Amino acid sequence: CASSSVTGMGTGGLFF.

This clonotype was recorded many times. The chain employs TRBV10-3 and TRBJ2-7, with D maybe TRBD1 (7 bases). In germline, CDR1 is ENHRY, CDR2 SYGVKD. The ends were cut back, 10 bases at V and 2 bases at J, with 12 bases in the middle. The length of the CDR3 is 12 residues. CDR3 in DNA: TGTGCCACGGGGGACAGTCCCTACGAGCAGTACTTC. The encoded protein is CATGDSPYEQYF.

As concerns this clonotype: Just one base apart from a much larger clone, this may be a read error. V gene TRBV7-9 combines with J gene TRBJ2-1, with D tentatively TRBD2 (6 bases). CDR1 is SEHNR and CDR2 is FQNEAQ in the germline V gene (reference sequence). This CDR3 has 16 amino acids. V lost 5 bases and J 0 bases, leaving 14 bases between the germline ends. CDR3 in DNA: TGTGCCAGCAGCCATGGGGTGACTAGCTCCTACAATGAGCAGTTCTTC. It specifies CASSHGVTSSYNEQFF.

This clonotype has ten or more counts. The chain uses TRBV13 and TRBJ2-7, with TRBD1 matching 8 bases. V gave up 5 bases and J gave up 3 bases; unmatched junction bases: 9. This CDR3 has 15 amino acids. In germline, CDR1 is PRHDT, CDR2 FYEKMQ (reference sequence). The CDR3 DNA is TGTGCCAGCAGCAATGGTGGACAGGGCTTCTACGAGCAGTACTTC. Translating it yields CASSNGGQGFYEQYF.

This clonotype was seen many times. The V and J genes are TRBV25-1 and TRBJ2-7; D is possibly TRBD1 (5 bases). The V end was cut by 1 base, the J end by 3 bases, with 13 bases between. This CDR3 region has 15 residues. Germline assignment: CDR1 MGHDK and CDR2 SYGVNS. The chain's CDR3 is CASSEFSGSRYEQYF. For the CDR3, the DNA is TGTGCCAGCAGTGAATTTTCAGGGTCCCGCTACGAGCAGTACTTC.

The V gene is TRBV5-1, the J gene TRBJ1-5; no clear D. The V gene lost 0 bases and the J gene lost 7 bases, with 11 bases spanning the gap. There are 14 residues in the CDR3. The germline CDR1 and CDR2 sequences are SGHRS and YFSETQ. The CDR3 here is CASSLGGCGQPQHF. DNA for the CDR3: TGCGCCAGCAGCTTGGGAGGGTGCGGGCAGCCCCAGCATTTT. The whole variable domain, remainder taken from reference TRBV5-1 and TRBJ1-5, is KAGVTQTPRYLIKTRGQQVTLSCSPISGHRSVSWYQQTPGQGLQFLFEYFSETQRNKGNFPGRFSGRQFSNSRSEMNVSTLELGDSALYLCASSLGGCGQPQHFGDGTRLSIL.